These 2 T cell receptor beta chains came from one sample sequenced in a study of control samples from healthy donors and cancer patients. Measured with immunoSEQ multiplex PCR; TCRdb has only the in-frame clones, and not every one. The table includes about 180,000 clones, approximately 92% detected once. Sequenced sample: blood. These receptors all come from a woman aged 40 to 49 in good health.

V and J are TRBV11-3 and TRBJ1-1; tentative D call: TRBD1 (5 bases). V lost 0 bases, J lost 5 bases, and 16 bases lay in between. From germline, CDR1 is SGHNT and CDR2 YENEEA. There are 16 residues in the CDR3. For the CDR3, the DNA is TGTGCCAGCAGCTTAGATTCGGGGGGAGGGAAGACTGAAGCTTTCTTT. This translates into CASSLDSGGGKTEAFF.

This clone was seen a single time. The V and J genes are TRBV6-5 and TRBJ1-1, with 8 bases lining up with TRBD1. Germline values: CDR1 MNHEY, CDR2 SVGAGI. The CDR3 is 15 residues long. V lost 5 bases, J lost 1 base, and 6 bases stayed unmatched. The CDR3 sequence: CASSPPGQANTEAFF. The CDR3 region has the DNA TGTGCCAGCAGTCCCCCGGGACAGGCGAACACTGAAGCTTTCTTT.